This T cell receptor (beta chain) appears in the sequencing data of a study of STAT3 mutations in large granular lymphocyte leukemia. This clone was detected only a few times. Its antigen remains unidentified. Generated by immunoSEQ multiplex PCR, the TCRdb table keeps only in-frame clones and is missing some. The data show about 2,000 clones, less than 70% seen once. Findings of the study overall: Every T-cell large granular lymphocyte leukemia patient had at least one immunodominant TCR beta clonotype.

CDR1 and CDR2 (germline): SGHKS, YYEKEE (reference sequence). The J segment lost 3 bases and the V segment lost 0 bases, leaving 3 bases of the junction unmatched. This CDR3 region has 14 residues. Sample: peripheral blood mononuclear cells. The chain uses TRBV5-5 and TRBJ2-7, with 7 bases that match TRBD1. The receptor's source is a man aged 45-60 years with T-cell large granular lymphocyte leukemia. Some clones in this sample may be carry-over from other donors' samples. For the CDR3, the DNA is TGTGCCAGCAGCTTGGGGACAGGAATCTACGAGCAGTACTTC. Residues: CASSLGTGIYEQYF.